This TCR beta chain was obtained from a study of T cells in Graves' hyperthyroidism and ophthalmopathy. This clonotype was observed many times. Amplification yielded TCR beta CDR3 regions, with RNA transcripts as the source. An initial round of RT-PCR targeting the TCR CDR3 relied on the HTBI primer set. TCRdb reprocessed the multiplex PCR reads with MiXCR, giving one entry per CDR3 protein. Altogether approximately 600,000 distinct CDR3 sequences are present, 20% to 25% being singletons, with the ten largest covering 34%. The cohort's ophthalmopathy patients, a group with duration under 3 months, had a Clinical Activity Score of at least 3 and a NOSPECS grade of at least 4. The receptor was isolated from a man aged 30-40 years with Graves' ophthalmopathy. Sequenced input: blood.

CDR3 nucleotides: TGTGCCAGCACCACCGACCGGGTGCGACAGTACTTC. Residues: CASTTDRVRQYF. The rearrangement joins TRBV28 to TRBJ2-7; D ambiguous. CDR3 length: 12 amino acids. V was trimmed by 7 bases and J by 10 bases, leaving 17 bases between them. Germline values: CDR1 MDHEN, CDR2 SYDVKM.